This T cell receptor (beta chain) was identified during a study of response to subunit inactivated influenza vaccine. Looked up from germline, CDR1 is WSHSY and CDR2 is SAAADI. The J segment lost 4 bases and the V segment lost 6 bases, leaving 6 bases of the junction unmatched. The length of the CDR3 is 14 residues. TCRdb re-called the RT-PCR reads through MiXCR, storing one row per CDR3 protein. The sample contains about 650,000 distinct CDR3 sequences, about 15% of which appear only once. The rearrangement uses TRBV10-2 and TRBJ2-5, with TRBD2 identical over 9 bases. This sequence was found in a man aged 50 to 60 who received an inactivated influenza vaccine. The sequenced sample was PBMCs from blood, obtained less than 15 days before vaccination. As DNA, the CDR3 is TGCGCCAGCAGCTTAGCGGGGGCCCGAGAGACCCAGTACTTC. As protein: CASSLAGARETQYF.